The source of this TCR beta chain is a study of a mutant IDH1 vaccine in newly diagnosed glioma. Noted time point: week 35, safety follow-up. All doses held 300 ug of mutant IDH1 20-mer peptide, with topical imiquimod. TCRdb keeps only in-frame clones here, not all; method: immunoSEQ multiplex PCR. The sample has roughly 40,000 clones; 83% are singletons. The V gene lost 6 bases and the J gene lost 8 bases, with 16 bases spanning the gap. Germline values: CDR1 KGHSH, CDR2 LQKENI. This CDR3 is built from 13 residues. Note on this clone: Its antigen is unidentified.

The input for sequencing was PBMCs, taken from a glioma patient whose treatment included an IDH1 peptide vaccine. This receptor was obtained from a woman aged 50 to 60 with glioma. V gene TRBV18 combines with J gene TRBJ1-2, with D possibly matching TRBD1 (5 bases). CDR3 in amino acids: CASSTGQLGGYTF. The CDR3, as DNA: TGTGCCAGCTCGACGGGGCAGTTGGGGGGCTACACCTTC.